A selection of T cell receptor beta chains follows, all from one sample in a study of T-cell reconstitution after alpha-beta-depleted transplantation in children. TCRdb analysed the PCR reads with MiXCR anew, one entry per CDR3 protein. This sample has 40,000 to 55,000 distinct CDR3 sequences; around 9.2% occur once, and the top ten carry 27%. Sequencing was performed on PBMCs, mostly from graft donor cells, taken 60 days after TCRalphabeta/CD19-depleted stem cell transplant. The receptors stem from a male patient between 2 and 10 years old who had a stem cell transplant for chronic granulomatous disease, so the T cells may come from the graft donor. Both conserved end residues are part of each CDR3. D genes are given only for firm matches. Size is stated for part of the rows, as once, few or many counts, or as a class when the clone is expanded.

J,V,size,D,length,DNA,CDR3
TRBJ2-7,TRBV7-8,medium-sized,NA,13,TGTGCCAGCAGCTCCATTGCGACTAGCGAGCAGTACTTC,CASSSIATSEQYF
TRBJ2-6,TRBV5-1,many,TRBD1,17,TGCGCCAGCAGCCTAAACAGGGGTGGCTCTGGGGCCAACGTCCTGACTTTC,CASSLNRGGSGANVLTF
TRBJ2-1,TRBV6-2/TRBV6-3,many,NA,15,TGTGCCAGCAGTTACAAGGCGGAATCCTACAATGAGCAGTTCTTC,CASSYKAESYNEQFF
TRBJ2-3,TRBV20-1,NA,TRBD2,15,TGCAGTGCACGGACTAGCGGAACTAGCACAGATACGCAGTATTTT,CSARTSGTSTDTQYF
TRBJ2-2,TRBV7-9,NA,NA,15,TGTGCCAGCAGCGAAGCGCCGACGAACACCGGGGAGCTGTTTTTT,CASSEAPTNTGELFF
TRBJ2-1,TRBV20-1,NA,NA,11,TGCAGTGCTAACACCTACAATGAGCAGTTCTTC,CSANTYNEQFF
TRBJ1-5,TRBV30,few,NA,14,TGTGCCTGGAGTCTGGAACAGGGTGGACAGCCCCAGCATTTT,CAWSLEQGGQPQHF
TRBJ2-7,TRBV28,many,TRBD1,15,TGTGCCAGCAGTAATCGCACAGGGGCAAGCTACGAGCAGTACTTC,CASSNRTGASYEQYF
TRBJ2-2,TRBV30,many,TRBD2,19,TGTGCCTGGAGTGTAATCGTACAGATTAGCGGGAGAAACACCGGGGAGCTGTTTTTT,CAWSVIVQISGRNTGELFF
TRBJ1-5,TRBV29-1,many,NA,13,TGCAGCGTCGCGGGGGGGGTAGATCAGCCCCAGCATTTT,CSVAGGVDQPQHF
TRBJ2-7,TRBV5-1,many,NA,14,TGCGCCAGCAGCGGGACCAGTACCTCCTACGAGCAGTACTTC,CASSGTSTSYEQYF
TRBJ1-2,TRBV24-1,many,TRBD1,16,TGTGCCACCAACGACCGGGACAGGGTGGATAATGCTGGCTACACCTTC,CATNDRDRVDNAGYTF
TRBJ1-1,TRBV7-6,many,NA,13,TGTGCCAGCAGCTTAAAACAGTCCACTGAAGCTTTCTTT,CASSLKQSTEAFF
TRBJ2-2,TRBV5-1,many,NA,15,TGCGCCAGCAGCCCCGGACATGTGAACACCGGGGAGCTGTTTTTT,CASSPGHVNTGELFF
TRBJ1-1,TRBV28,many,NA,12,TGTGCCAGCAGTACTCTGAACACTGAAGCTTTCTTT,CASSTLNTEAFF
TRBJ2-7,TRBV27,NA,NA,16,TGTGCCAGCAGTAACCAACAGGGGAGGAAGACAGGCGAGCAGTACTTC,CASSNQQGRKTGEQYF
TRBJ2-2,TRBV28,NA,TRBD1,15,TGTGCCAGCAGATCCGGGACAGGGAGTGTTGGGGAGCTGTTTTTT,CASRSGTGSVGELFF
TRBJ2-6,TRBV20-1,many,NA,16,TGCAGTGCTAGTTTGGGCACACTCTCTGGGGCCAACGTCCTGACTTTC,CSASLGTLSGANVLTF
TRBJ2-1,TRBV5-1,many,NA,15,TGCGCCAGCAGCTTGGTGGACAATGCCTACAATGAGCAGTTCTTC,CASSLVDNAYNEQFF
TRBJ2-1,TRBV7-2,few,TRBD2,14,TGTGCCAGCAGCTTAGTGGTAGCGGGAGGGCAGGGGTTCTTC,CASSLVVAGGQGFF
TRBJ2-7,TRBV29-1,many,NA,14,TGCAGCGTCCTAACTAGGGGAAGCTCCTACGAGCAGTACTTC,CSVLTRGSSYEQYF
TRBJ1-5,TRBV9,many,NA,15,TGTGCCAGCAGCGGGAGGGACGGTTCCAATCAGCCCCAGCATTTT,CASSGRDGSNQPQHF
TRBJ2-7,TRBV6-2/TRBV6-3,many,NA,15,TGTGCCAGCAGAATTGTCGCGGCACCCCTCTACGAGCAGTACTTC,CASRIVAAPLYEQYF
TRBJ2-5,TRBV4-2,few,NA,16,TGTGCCAGCAGCCAAGATCTAGGAAGGGGACGTGGGACCCAGTACTTC,CASSQDLGRGRGTQYF
TRBJ1-2,TRBV5-4,few,NA,16,TGTGCCAGCAGCTTGGATTCGGGACTCGGCGCCTATGGCTACACCTTC,CASSLDSGLGAYGYTF
TRBJ2-7,TRBV10-3,many,TRBD1,15,TGTGCCATCAGTGGGGCCGGGACAGGGACGGCCGAGCAGTACTTC,CAISGAGTGTAEQYF
TRBJ2-5,TRBV3-1,many,TRBD2,18,TGTGCCAGCAGCCAAGAATGGAAGGAGCTAGCGGGCGGGGAGACCCAGTACTTC,CASSQEWKELAGGETQYF
TRBJ2-7,TRBV7-2,many,TRBD2,16,TGTGCCAGCAGCTCAGGGACTAGCGGGAGGCTATACGAGCAGTACTTC,CASSSGTSGRLYEQYF
TRBJ2-1,TRBV20-1,NA,TRBD2,16,TGCAGTGCTAGTGGTGGGTTTAGCGGGAGGGCTAATGAGCAGTTCTTC,CSASGGFSGRANEQFF
TRBJ2-1,TRBV9,many,NA,10,TGTGCCAGCAGCGAGGGACTTCATTACTTC,CASSEGLHYF
TRBJ2-5,TRBV4-2,few,TRBD2,16,TGTGCCAGCAGCCAAGAGGGGGGGGAGGGGTACGAGACCCAGTACTTC,CASSQEGGEGYETQYF
TRBJ1-2,TRBV18,few,NA,14,TGTGCCAGCTCACCAATAATAGTGGGTTCAGTCCGCACCTTC,CASSPIIVGSVRTF
TRBJ1-4,TRBV7-6,many,NA,16,TGTGCCAGCAGCTTAGGAGGTTTCTCCAGGGGTGAAAAACTGTTTTTT,CASSLGGFSRGEKLFF
TRBJ2-1,TRBV6-5,many,NA,15,TGTGCCAGCAGTTACTCGTTCCCCCTGGGAACTGAGCAGTTCTTC,CASSYSFPLGTEQFF
TRBJ2-1,TRBV5-1,many,NA,16,TGCGCCAGCAGCGGGTTCGTTAGAGGGGTGGACAATGAGCAGTTCTTC,CASSGFVRGVDNEQFF
TRBJ2-7,TRBV20-1,many,TRBD2,15,TGCAGTGCTAGGGGACTAGCGGGAGATGCCTACGAGCAGTACTTC,CSARGLAGDAYEQYF
TRBJ2-7,TRBV5-1,many,NA,13,TGCGCCAGCAGCCGGACGCCCTCAAACGAGCAGTACTTC,CASSRTPSNEQYF
TRBJ2-1,TRBV5-4,NA,TRBD2,16,TGTGCCAGCAGCTTGGGAGGGCTAGCGGGAGACAATGAGCAGTTCTTC,CASSLGGLAGDNEQFF
TRBJ2-4,TRBV28,NA,NA,13,TGTGCCAGCAGTTTAGGCAGGTCGGACATTCAGTACTTC,CASSLGRSDIQYF
TRBJ2-1,TRBV7-9,large,TRBD2,15,TGTGCCAGCAGCTTAGCTAGCGGGGCCTACAATGAGCAGTTCTTC,CASSLASGAYNEQFF
TRBJ2-1,TRBV14,NA,TRBD2,15,TGTGCCAGCAGCCAGCTAAGCGGGAGGGCGGATGAGCAGTTCTTC,CASSQLSGRADEQFF
TRBJ2-5,TRBV4-1,many,TRBD2,17,TGCGCCAGCAGCCAAGGGGGGCTAGCGGGGTACCAAGAGACCCAGTACTTC,CASSQGGLAGYQETQYF